The 9 T cell receptor beta chains presented below share a single source sample, sequenced in a study of blood T cells in healthy people across ages. The authors ran a second PCR of 7 to 11 cycles using a sample-barcoded 5' primer and a J-beta primer mix. TCRdb reprocessed the 5' RACE reads via MiXCR and lists one record per CDR3 protein. The top ten clones hold under 15% of a sample with 850,000 to 1,000,000 distinct CDR3 sequences, about 48% of them seen once. Sequencing input: blood. The receptors come from a man younger than 45 in good health.

The genes are TRBV5-6 and TRBJ2-4, with TRBD2 matching over 8 bases. The DNA end is more similar to TRBJ2-7, so the J call may be wrong. The germline V gene encodes CDR1 SGHDT and CDR2 YYEEEE. The CDR3 spans 16 residues. The CDR3 spells CASSSPGGASIYEQYF. The CDR3 coding sequence is TGTGCCAGCAGTTCCCCGGGGGGGGCCTCTATCTACGAGCAGTACTTC.

This clonotype was picked up one time. The conserved phenylalanine or tryptophan is not found at the CDR3 terminus, so this likely reflects a read error. J is TRBJ2-6 and V is TRBV6-5; TRBD2 might be the D (6 bases). The CDR3 totals 15 residues. Between the trimmed V and J ends, which lost 6 bases and 1 base, there was a span of 10 bases. Germline-derived CDR1 and CDR2 are MNHEY and SVGAGI. CDR3 in DNA: TGTGCCAGCAGCCCGGGAGCTTCTGGGGCCAACGTCCTGACTGTC. This gives the protein CASSPGASGANVLTV.

This clonotype was observed a handful of times. The chain couples TRBV7-2 to TRBJ2-5; the D gene is possibly TRBD1 (5 bases). V was pared by 1 base and J by 11 bases, with 14 bases between. Germline-derived CDR1 and CDR2 are SGHTA and FQGNSA. This CDR3 is 13 amino acids long. The CDR3 sequence is CASSLGQGSKQYF. CDR3 nucleotides: TGTGCCAGCAGCTTAGGTCAGGGAAGTAAGCAGTACTTC.

V is TRBV6-1 and J is TRBJ2-5; D could derive from TRBD1 or TRBD2 (5 bases each). V lost 0 bases to trimming and J lost 9 bases, with 11 bases between them. The CDR3 covers 13 residues. Per the germline V gene, CDR1 is MNHNS and CDR2 is SASEGT. This CDR3 is CASSEARVGAQYF. The DNA of the CDR3 is TGTGCCAGCAGTGAAGCCCGGGTGGGGGCCCAGTACTTC.

The chain links TRBV7-9 to TRBJ2-1; weak D call: TRBD2 (5 bases). The V gene lost 4 bases and the J gene lost 5 bases, with 12 bases spanning the gap. From germline, CDR1 is SEHNR and CDR2 FQNEAQ (reference sequence). This CDR3 is built from 14 residues. CDR3 DNA: TGTGCCAGCAGCTCACTCGGACTTCACAATGAGCAGTTCTTC. This gives the protein CASSSLGLHNEQFF.

This clonotype was detected only a few times. This chain links TRBV6-1 with TRBJ1-1; D is uncertain. CDR3 size: 14 residues. V lost 2 bases and J lost 1, with 8 bases in between. The germline V gene has CDR1 MNHNS and CDR2 SASEGT. The CDR3 is CASSEFGENTEAFF. The CDR3 bases are TGTGCCAGCAGTGAATTCGGGGAGAACACTGAAGCTTTCTTT.

V gene TRBV20-1 combines with J gene TRBJ2-7; perhaps TRBD2 as D (7 bases). Trimming took off 5 bases at V and 3 bases at J, with 14 bases between the two ends. This CDR3 contains 13 residues. Germline V gene sequence: CDR1 DFQATT, CDR2 SNEGSKA (reference sequence). CDR3 loop: CSAFGGAFYEQYF. In DNA, the CDR3 is TGCAGTGCTTTTGGGGGGGCCTTCTACGAGCAGTACTTC.

This clonotype has just a few counts. The rearrangement joins TRBV15 to TRBJ1-6; no clear D. Per germline, CDR1 LNHNV and CDR2 YYDKDF (reference sequence). The CDR3 is 15 residues long. The V gene lost 0 bases and the J gene lost 5 bases, with 8 bases spanning the gap. CDR3 sequence reads: CATSRDPTDNSPLHF. The CDR3, as DNA: TGTGCCACCAGCAGAGACCCTACAGATAATTCACCCCTCCACTTT.

The rearrangement uses TRBV20-1 and TRBJ2-5; no firm D call. V lost 1 base to trimming and J lost 11 bases, with 14 bases between them. Germline V gene sequence: CDR1 DFQATT, CDR2 SNEGSKA (reference sequence). The CDR3 runs to 12 residues. The chain's CDR3 is CSARAQNNEQYF. The CDR3 DNA reads TGCAGTGCTAGAGCCCAGAACAATGAGCAGTACTTC.